This T cell receptor beta chain was recovered during a study of a mutant IDH1 vaccine in newly diagnosed glioma. Background on the study: The start of vaccination came 4-6 weeks after radiotherapy alone, or with temozolomide cycles. Earlier treatment was radiotherapy, temozolomide, or both, with most getting both. Study-wide results and limits: Alterations occurring in top peripheral T cell clonotypes seemed unrelated to pseudoprogression.

As for time point: week 5, during vaccination. Vaccination comprised doses that each held 300 ug of mutant IDH1 20-mer peptide, plus topical imiquimod. Donors had new WHO grade 3 or 4 IDH1-mutant, ATRX-lost astrocytomas. Measured with immunoSEQ multiplex PCR; TCRdb has only the in-frame clones, and not every one. Of approximately 80,000 clones in the sample, over 75% were seen once. About this clone itself: Its antigen is not identified.

The sequence was obtained from a woman aged 45-65 years with glioma. Material: PBMCs, obtained from a glioma patient whose treatment included an IDH1 peptide vaccine.

CDR3 DNA sequence: TGTGCCAGCAGCCCCCAATTGGGCGGTTTTACTTCACCCCTCCACTTT. Protein sequence: CASSPQLGGFTSPLHF. V is TRBV5-6 and J is TRBJ1-6, with unresolved D. CDR1 is SGHDT and CDR2 is YYEEEE in the germline V gene. The CDR3 length is 16 residues. V dropped 4 bases and J dropped 9 bases, with 20 bases sitting between them. Drawing the rest from reference TRBV5-6 and TRBJ1-6, the complete variable domain is DAGVTQSPTHLIKTRGQQVTLRCSPKSGHDTVSWYQQALGQGPQFIFQYYEEEERQRGNFPDRFSGHQFPNYSSELNVNALLLGDSALYLCASSPQLGGFTSPLHFGNGTRLTVT.